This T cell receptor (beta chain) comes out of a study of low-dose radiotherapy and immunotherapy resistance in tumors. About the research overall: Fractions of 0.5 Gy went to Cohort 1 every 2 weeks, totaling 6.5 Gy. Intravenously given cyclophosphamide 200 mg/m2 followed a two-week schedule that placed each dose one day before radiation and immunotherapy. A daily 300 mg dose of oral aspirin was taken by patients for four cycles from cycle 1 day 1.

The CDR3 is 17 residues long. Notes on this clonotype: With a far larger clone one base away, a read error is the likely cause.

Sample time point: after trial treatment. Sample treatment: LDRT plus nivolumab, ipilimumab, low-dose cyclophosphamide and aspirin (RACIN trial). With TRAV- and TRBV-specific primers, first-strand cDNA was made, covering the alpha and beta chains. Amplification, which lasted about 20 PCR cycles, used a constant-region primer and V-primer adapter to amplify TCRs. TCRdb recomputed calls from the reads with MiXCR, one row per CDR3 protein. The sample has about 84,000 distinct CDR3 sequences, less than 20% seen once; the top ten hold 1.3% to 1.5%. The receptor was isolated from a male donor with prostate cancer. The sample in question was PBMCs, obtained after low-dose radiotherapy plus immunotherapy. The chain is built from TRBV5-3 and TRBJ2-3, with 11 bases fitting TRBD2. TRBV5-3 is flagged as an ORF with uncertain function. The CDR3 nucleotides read TGTGCCAGCAGCTCAGTAGCGGGAGGGCCCTCAGGAGATACGCAGTATTTT. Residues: CASSSVAGGPSGDTQYF.